This T cell receptor beta chain is drawn from a study of OX40 agonist ivuxolimab in advanced cancers. Overall study: Mean age about 60 years, range about 23 to 80; 82.7% male.

Turning to this clone: Its cognate antigen is unknown.

Findings and caveats of the study: Relative to CD4+, CD8+ T cells held more expanded clones on average. Blood T cells, both CD4+ and CD8+, expanded clonally by week 6 at 0.1 to 3.0 mg/kg.

Assay: immunoSEQ multiplex PCR; the TCRdb copy retains only in-frame clones and omits some. The sample lists 65,000 to 80,000 clones; around 92% were seen once. This CDR3 is 16 amino acids long. Per germline, CDR1 LGHNA and CDR2 YNFKEQ. With 0 bases removed from V and 1 base from J, the gap between germline ends came to 12 bases. This TCR was recovered from an adult with an advanced solid tumor such as melanoma, head and neck, liver or kidney cancer. Sequenced here: CD4+ or CD8+ T cells sorted from blood, sampled in a trial of the OX40 agonist ivuxolimab. This chain uses TRBV4-2 with TRBJ1-2; D is perhaps TRBD1 (6 bases). CDR3 amino acids: CASSQEPGQLNYGYTF. The DNA for the CDR3 is TGTGCCAGCAGCCAAGAACCAGGACAGCTTAACTATGGCTACACCTTC.